What follows are 16 T cell receptor beta chains derived from one specimen sequenced in a study of blood T cell repertoires in COVID-19. Clones were read by immunoSEQ multiplex PCR, and TCRdb kept only the in-frame ones, dropping some. In the table there are 300,000 to 350,000 clones, about 88% of which are singletons. Sequenced: peripheral blood. The receptors originated from a woman in her seventies with COVID-19, enrolled during active disease.

V is TRBV12-3 or TRBV12-4 and J is TRBJ1-2; weak D call: TRBD1 (6 bases). Between the trimmed V and J ends, which lost 8 bases and 4 bases, there was a span of 11 bases. This CDR3 spans 12 amino acids. The CDR3 protein is CASQVRGYGYTF. CDR3 bases: TGTGCCAGCCAGGTCAGGGGCTATGGCTACACCTTC.

This chain joins TRBV11-2 and TRBJ1-4; 9 bases line up with TRBD1. The germline V gene encodes CDR1 SGHAT and CDR2 FQNNGV. Trimming at V came to 2 bases and at J to 7 bases, leaving 11 bases not matched to a gene. The CDR3 is 17 residues long. CDR3 sequence: CASSLSPGQGGGEKLFF. In DNA form, the CDR3 reads TGTGCCAGCAGCTTAAGTCCGGGACAGGGAGGTGGTGAAAAACTGTTTTTT.

The V and J genes are TRBV24-1 and TRBJ2-5; D perhaps matches TRBD1 (5 bases). Germline V gene data show CDR1 as KGHDR and CDR2 as SFDVKD. V was cut by 4 bases and J by 1 base, with 12 bases left in between. CDR3 size: 15 residues. The CDR3 protein is CATSDPRGSQETQYF. As DNA, the CDR3 is TGTGCCACCAGTGACCCTAGGGGCAGCCAAGAGACCCAGTACTTC.

The chain links TRBV20-1 to TRBJ1-2; 8 nucleotides agree with TRBD1. The junction had 14 bases not matched to a gene; V was cut back by 3 bases and J by 8 bases. The CDR3 has 15 amino acids. CDR1 is DFQATT and CDR2 is SNEGSKA in the germline V gene (reference sequence). The CDR3 spells CSASSGQGTLGGYTF. DNA for the CDR3: TGCAGTGCTAGTAGCGGACAGGGCACTCTTGGGGGCTACACCTTC.

This clone was seen just once. CDR3 bases: TGTGCCAGCACCGAAAGCAGGGCGAACGAAAAACTGTTTTTT. Protein: CASTESRANEKLFF. This chain joins TRBV7-2 and TRBJ1-4; D may be TRBD1 (5 bases). V lost 7 bases, J lost 8 bases, and 17 bases lay in between. Germline V lookup: CDR1 SGHTA, CDR2 FQGNSA. The CDR3 has 14 amino acids.

V usage is TRBV7-2 and J usage is TRBJ2-5, with 16 bases aligning to TRBD2. The ends lost 4 bases at V and 2 bases at J; junction bases unmatched: 4. This CDR3 contains 17 residues. The germline V gene has CDR1 SGHTA and CDR2 FQGNSA. The CDR3 DNA sequence: TGTGCCAGCAGCTCAAGGGGACTAGCGGGGGGGCAAGAGACCCAGTACTTC. It yields the protein CASSSRGLAGGQETQYF.

CDR3 in amino acids: CASSLGTGGDIQYF. CDR3 nucleotide sequence: TGTGCCAGCAGCTTGGGGACAGGGGGCGACATTCAGTACTTC. V usage is TRBV5-4 and J usage is TRBJ2-4; 11 bases line up with TRBD1. V gave up 0 bases and J gave up 8 bases; unmatched junction bases: 1. The V gene's germline CDR1 is SGHNT and CDR2 YYREEE (reference sequence). The CDR3 consists of 14 residues. The variable domain in full, completed from reference TRBV5-4 and TRBJ2-4, reads ETGVTQSPTHLIKTRGQQVTLRCSSQSGHNTVSWYQQALGQGPQFIFQYYREEENGRGNFPPRFSGLQFPNYSSELNVNALELDDSALYLCASSLGTGGDIQYFGAGTRLSVL.

The genes are TRBV2 and TRBJ2-3; 9 nucleotides agree with TRBD2. CDR3 size: 14 residues. The germline gives CDR1 SNHLY, CDR2 FYNNEI. J gave up 1 base and V 5 bases, and 1 base lay outside the gene matches. CDR3 protein: CASSLAGGTDTQYF. In nucleotides, the CDR3 is TGTGCCAGCAGTTTAGCGGGGGGCACAGATACGCAGTATTTT.

This chain connects TRBV5-1 to TRBJ2-2; 9 positions match TRBD1. V dropped 4 bases and J dropped 5; count of bases not matched to a gene: 3. The CDR3 has 14 amino acids. The germline V gene has CDR1 SGHRS and CDR2 YFSETQ. CDR3 residues: CASSRDRETGELFF. In DNA, the CDR3 is TGCGCCAGCAGCCGGGACAGGGAGACCGGGGAGCTGTTTTTT.

There are a few counts of this clone. The V and J genes are TRBV30 and TRBJ2-7; 7 nucleotides match TRBD2. In germline, CDR1 is GTSNPN, CDR2 SVGIG (reference sequence). This CDR3 is built from 13 residues. J lost 8 bases, V lost 2 bases, and 9 bases had no gene match. This CDR3 reads CAWSSTSRDKQYF. The CDR3 bases are TGTGCCTGGAGTTCGACTAGCCGAGATAAGCAGTACTTC.

The chain is built from TRBV5-4 and TRBJ1-4, with TRBD1 matching over 8 bases. In germline, CDR1 is SGHNT, CDR2 YYREEE (reference sequence). This CDR3 is 16 amino acids long. V lost 4 bases, J lost 5 bases, and 10 bases stayed unmatched. This CDR3 reads CASSGQGGGKNEKLFF. As DNA, the CDR3 is TGTGCCAGCAGCGGACAGGGAGGAGGTAAAAATGAAAAACTGTTTTTT.

The table lists this clone with a count of one. The CDR3 here is CASSFRGGSYNEQFF. DNA for the CDR3: TGTGCCAGCAGCTTTAGGGGGGGCTCCTACAATGAGCAGTTCTTC. The rearrangement uses TRBV5-8 and TRBJ2-1, with D possibly TRBD2 on 7 matching bases. This CDR3 is built from 15 residues. V gave up 2 bases and J gave up 0 bases, with 9 bases separating them. Germline V gene lookup returns CDR1 SGHTS and CDR2 YDEGEE.

This clone was found once. The chain has TRBV11-2 and TRBJ1-1; 10 bases fit TRBD1. The CDR3 length is 16 residues. Germline CDR1 reads SGHAT; CDR2 reads FQNNGV. J was trimmed by 4 bases and V by 0 bases; bases with no gene match: 5. CDR3: CASSLDGRDRGTEAFF. The CDR3, as DNA: TGTGCCAGCAGCTTAGATGGAAGGGACAGGGGCACTGAAGCTTTCTTT.

The chain employs TRBV4-1 and TRBJ2-7; a possible D gene is TRBD2 (5 bases). The CDR3 runs 14 residues. Trimming cost V 3 bases and J 2 bases, with 11 bases left between them. The germline V gene encodes CDR1 MGHRA and CDR2 YSYEKL. The CDR3 coding sequence is TGCGCCAGCAGCCAGAGGACTGATGCCTACGAGCAGTACTTC. Its protein product is CASSQRTDAYEQYF.

The chain carries TRBV7-2 and TRBJ2-7; 9 bases are a match to TRBD2. The germline gives CDR1 SGHTA, CDR2 FQGNSA. The CDR3 spans 17 residues. V gave up 1 base and J gave up 2 bases; unmatched junction bases: 9. CDR3 in amino acids: CASSLVRGRGPTYEQYF. The DNA for the CDR3 is TGTGCCAGCAGCTTAGTGCGCGGGAGGGGGCCTACCTACGAGCAGTACTTC.

The chain carries TRBV5-6 and TRBJ1-5; 7 positions agree with TRBD1. This CDR3 has 14 residues. The V and J ends lost 3 bases and 3 bases, in that order; junction bases with no gene match: 3. Germline loops: CDR1 SGHDT, CDR2 YYEEEE. As DNA, the CDR3 is TGTGCCAGCAGCTCCCAGGGGGTCAATCAGCCCCAGCATTTT. Protein sequence: CASSSQGVNQPQHF.